The clone carrying this TCR beta chain occurred many times. What it binds is not known. Patients were aged 18 to 65, had disease duration under 2 months, and had newly diagnosed hyperthyroidism. The source of the sample is a study of T cells in Graves' hyperthyroidism and ophthalmopathy. Whole-study results and caveats: The model's output predicted ophthalmopathy at a median of roughly 6.9 months prior to onset.

Authors of the study amplified TCR beta CDR3 regions from RNA transcripts. First-round RT-PCR of the TCR CDR3 relied on the HTBI primer set. TCRdb re-derived calls from the multiplex PCR reads in MiXCR, one entry per CDR3 protein. This sample has hundreds of thousands of distinct CDR3 sequences, with 11% to 15% found just once. This TCR came from a woman between 40 and 55 years old with Graves' hyperthyroidism. Input material: blood.

The DNA for the CDR3 is TGTGCCAGCAGTTTGGGGATTAGCGGGGTCTCTGGGGCCAACGTCCTGACTTTC. Encoded protein: CASSLGISGVSGANVLTF. This chain links TRBV28 with TRBJ2-6, with 8 bases that match TRBD2. CDR3 length equals 18 residues. The V gene end was trimmed by 3 bases and the J gene end by 0 bases; junction bases not matched to a gene: 7. In germline, CDR1 is MDHEN, CDR2 SYDVKM.